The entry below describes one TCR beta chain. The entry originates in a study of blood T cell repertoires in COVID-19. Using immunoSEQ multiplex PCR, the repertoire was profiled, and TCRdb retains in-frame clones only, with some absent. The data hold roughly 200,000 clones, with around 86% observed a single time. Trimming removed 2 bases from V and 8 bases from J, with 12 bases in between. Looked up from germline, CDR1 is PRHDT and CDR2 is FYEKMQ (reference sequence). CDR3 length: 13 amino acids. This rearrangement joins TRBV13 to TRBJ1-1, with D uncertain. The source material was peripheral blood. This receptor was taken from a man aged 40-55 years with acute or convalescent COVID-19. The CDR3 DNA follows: TGTGCCAGCAGCTTATCCCTTGGCAGAGAAGCTTTCTTT. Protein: CASSLSLGREAFF.